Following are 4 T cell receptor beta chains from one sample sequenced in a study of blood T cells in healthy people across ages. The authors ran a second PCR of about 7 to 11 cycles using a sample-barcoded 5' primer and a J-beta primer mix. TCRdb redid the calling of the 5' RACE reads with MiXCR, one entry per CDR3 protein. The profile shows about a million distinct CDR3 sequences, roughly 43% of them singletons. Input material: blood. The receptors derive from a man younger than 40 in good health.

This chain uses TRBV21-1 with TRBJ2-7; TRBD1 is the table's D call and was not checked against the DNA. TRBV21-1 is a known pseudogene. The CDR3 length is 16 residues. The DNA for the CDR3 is TGTGCCAGCAGCAAAGATGGACAGGGGCAGTCCTACGAGCAGTACTTC. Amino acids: CASSKDGQGQSYEQYF.

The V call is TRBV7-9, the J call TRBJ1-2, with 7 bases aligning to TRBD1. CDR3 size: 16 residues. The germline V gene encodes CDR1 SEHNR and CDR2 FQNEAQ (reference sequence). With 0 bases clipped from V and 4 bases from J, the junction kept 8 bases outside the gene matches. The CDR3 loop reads CASSLAPGTAAYGYTF. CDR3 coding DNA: TGTGCCAGCAGCTTAGCCCCCGGGACAGCCGCCTATGGCTACACCTTC.

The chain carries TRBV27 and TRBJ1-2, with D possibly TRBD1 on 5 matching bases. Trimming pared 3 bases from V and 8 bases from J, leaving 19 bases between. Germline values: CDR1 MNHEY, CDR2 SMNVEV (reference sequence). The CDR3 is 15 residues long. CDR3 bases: TGTGCCAGCAGTTTCGGTGCAGGGACGGCTAGCGGCTACACCTTC. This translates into CASSFGAGTASGYTF.

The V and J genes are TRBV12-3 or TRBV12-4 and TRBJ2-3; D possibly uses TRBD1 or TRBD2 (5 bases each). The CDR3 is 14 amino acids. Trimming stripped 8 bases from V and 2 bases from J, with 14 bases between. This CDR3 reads CASRLTGLTDTQYF. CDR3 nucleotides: TGTGCCAGCCGACTCACGGGGCTCACAGATACGCAGTATTTT.